These T cell receptor beta chains were read from a single sample in a study of T cell responses to AZD1222 COVID-19 vaccine. Using immunoSEQ multiplex PCR, the repertoire was profiled, and TCRdb retains in-frame clones only, with some absent. Among about 100,000 clones listed, around 94% were seen once. The material was peripheral blood, obtained on day 0 of AZD1222 vaccination. The receptors here all came from an adult in good health. The CDR3 runs from the conserved cysteine through the conserved F or W. The order of the fields is D gene, V gene, clone size, J gene, CDR3 DNA, CDR3 protein. The D gene is left open where the match is weak. Clone size appears in some rows only: once, few, many, or a class for an expanded clone.

D gene: NA
V gene: TRBV19
clone size: NA
J gene: TRBJ2-3
CDR3 DNA: TGTGCCAGTAGTATCCGAGCGGTAATAACAGATACGCAGTATTTT
CDR3 protein: CASSIRAVITDTQYF

D gene: NA
V gene: TRBV6-5
clone size: NA
J gene: TRBJ2-1
CDR3 DNA: TGTGCCAGCACCGAAACACACAGGCTCGGTGAGCAGTTCTTC
CDR3 protein: CASTETHRLGEQFF

D gene: NA
V gene: TRBV21-1
clone size: NA
J gene: TRBJ1-2
CDR3 DNA: TGTGCCAGCAGCGAGACACGTCCTAACTATGGCTACACCTTC
CDR3 protein: CASSETRPNYGYTF

D gene: TRBD2
V gene: TRBV2
clone size: NA
J gene: TRBJ2-1
CDR3 DNA: TGTGCCAGCAGTGGTACTAGCGGGATAATCGATGAGCAGTTCTTC
CDR3 protein: CASSGTSGIIDEQFF

D gene: NA
V gene: TRBV19
clone size: NA
J gene: TRBJ2-1
CDR3 DNA: TGTGCCAGTAGTATGAGGGGGGTGCTTGTAATTAATGAGCAGTTCTTC
CDR3 protein: CASSMRGVLVINEQFF

D gene: NA
V gene: TRBV25-1
clone size: NA
J gene: TRBJ1-2
CDR3 DNA: TGTGCCAGCACAGGGGAACGAAACTATGGCTACACCTTC
CDR3 protein: CASTGERNYGYTF

D gene: NA
V gene: TRBV3-1/TRBV3-2
clone size: NA
J gene: TRBJ2-5
CDR3 DNA: TGTGCCAGCAGCCAAGATAGCGTGGCGGAGACCCAGTACTTC
CDR3 protein: CASSQDSVAETQYF

D gene: NA
V gene: TRBV19
clone size: NA
J gene: TRBJ1-1
CDR3 DNA: TGTGCCAGTAGTTTTGGCACGCCACGAGGGACTGAAGCTTTCTTT
CDR3 protein: CASSFGTPRGTEAFF

D gene: NA
V gene: TRBV12-3/TRBV12-4
clone size: NA
J gene: TRBJ1-2
CDR3 DNA: TGTGCCAGCTCCGAGGGGGGCCCCTATGGCTACACCTTC
CDR3 protein: CASSEGGPYGYTF

D gene: NA
V gene: TRBV12-3/TRBV12-4
clone size: NA
J gene: TRBJ1-2
CDR3 DNA: TGTGCCAGCAGTTTAGGACAGAACTATGGCTACACCTTC
CDR3 protein: CASSLGQNYGYTF

D gene: TRBD2
V gene: TRBV12-3/TRBV12-4
clone size: NA
J gene: TRBJ2-1
CDR3 DNA: TGTGCCAGCAGCCACACTAGCGCCGATGAGCAGTTCTTC
CDR3 protein: CASSHTSADEQFF

D gene: NA
V gene: TRBV28
clone size: NA
J gene: TRBJ1-3
CDR3 DNA: TGTGCCAGCAGTTTATGGGGCCGGAGGTCTGGAAACACCATATATTTT
CDR3 protein: CASSLWGRRSGNTIYF

D gene: NA
V gene: TRBV5-4
clone size: NA
J gene: TRBJ2-1
CDR3 DNA: TGTGCCAGCAGCCTAGTAGCGGCCAAGGGGCAGTTCTTC
CDR3 protein: CASSLVAAKGQFF

D gene: NA
V gene: TRBV6-5
clone size: once
J gene: TRBJ1-5
CDR3 DNA: TGTGCCAGCAGGCAAACAGGGTCCCAGCCCCAGCATTTT
CDR3 protein: CASRQTGSQPQHF

D gene: NA
V gene: TRBV25-1
clone size: NA
J gene: TRBJ1-5
CDR3 DNA: TGTGCCAGCAGTGAATCGCGGTACAATCAGCCCCAGCATTTT
CDR3 protein: CASSESRYNQPQHF

D gene: TRBD2
V gene: TRBV15
clone size: NA
J gene: TRBJ2-1
CDR3 DNA: TGTGCCACCAGCCCGGGACTAGCGTCTTACAATGAGCAGTTCTTC
CDR3 protein: CATSPGLASYNEQFF

D gene: NA
V gene: TRBV15
clone size: NA
J gene: TRBJ2-2
CDR3 DNA: TGTGCCACCAGCACGGGTTGGCAGGGGACCGGGGAGCTGTTTTTT
CDR3 protein: CATSTGWQGTGELFF

D gene: NA
V gene: TRBV3-1/TRBV3-2
clone size: NA
J gene: TRBJ1-1
CDR3 DNA: TGTGCCAGCAGCCAAGGGGTATCTGCCGTTGCCACTGAAGCTTTCTTT
CDR3 protein: CASSQGVSAVATEAFF